This T cell receptor (beta chain) emerged from a study of T cell repertoires in cytomegalovirus infection. About the research overall: The authors used CMV epitopes that were HLA-C-restricted (recently identified) and HLA-B-restricted (well studied). Public TCR beta signatures were indicative of both CMV infection and a matching HLA type. Study conclusions and caveats: Of the TCR beta families, the public ones yielded a cumulative frequency that identified carriers of CMV plus the relevant HLA.

With 6 bases clipped from V and 7 bases from J, the junction kept 10 bases outside the gene matches. This CDR3 region has 14 residues. For this clonotype: Its specificity is unknown.

TCRdb called the reads again in MiXCR, with one record for every CDR3 protein. The table records under 200,000 distinct CDR3 sequences, approximately 21% of them present only once. The input for sequencing was CD8+ T cells from cultured PBMCs, taken from culture after CMV antigen stimulation. The sequence came from a human donor in good health (CMV status not recorded). Some clones in this sample may be carry-over from other donors' samples. This sequence joins TRBV12-3 or TRBV12-4 and TRBJ1-2, with 8 bases aligning to TRBD1. As DNA, the CDR3 is TGTGCCAGCAGAAAGACAGGGGTAATCCTTGGCTACACCTTC. Translated: CASRKTGVILGYTF.